This TCR beta chain derives from a study of T cells in Graves' hyperthyroidism and ophthalmopathy. Amplification of TCR beta CDR3 regions used RNA as the template. The TCR CDR3 first-round RT-PCR relied on the HTBI primer set. TCRdb independently ran MiXCR on the multiplex PCR reads; one entry per CDR3 protein. The sample records hundreds of thousands of distinct CDR3 sequences, over 35% being singletons. In this sample, this clonotype turned up a few times. V gave up 0 bases and J gave up 3 bases, with 16 bases separating them. The germline V gene has CDR1 SGDLS and CDR2 YYNGEE. CDR3 length equals 16 residues.

Sequenced input: blood. The V call is TRBV9, the J call TRBJ2-7; tentatively, D is TRBD2 (6 bases). This sequence originates from a man aged 18 to 35 with Graves' hyperthyroidism. The CDR3 DNA follows: TGTGCCAGCAGCGTAGCTTCTGGGCTAGCGAGCTACGAGCAGTACTTC. Protein product: CASSVASGLASYEQYF.